The 24 T cell receptor beta chains given below trace back to one sample, sequenced in a study of blood T cells in healthy people across ages. The second PCR ran about 6 to 12 cycles with a sample-barcoded 5' primer and J-beta primers. TCRdb redid the calling of the 5' RACE reads with MiXCR, one entry per CDR3 protein. This sample has hundreds of thousands of distinct CDR3 sequences; around three fifths occur once, and the top ten carry 20% to 30%. Source material: blood. These receptors came from a man aged 35 to 55 in good health.

The rearrangement uses TRBV28 and TRBJ1-2; D is ambiguous. Trimming took off 5 bases at V and 8 bases at J, with 30 bases between the two ends. This CDR3 is built from 18 residues. From germline, CDR1 is MDHEN and CDR2 SYDVKM. CDR3 in DNA: TGTGCCAGCAGTCTGAAATCGGTTACAGCCGCTATAATGGAGGGCTACACCTTC. Translated, it gives CASSLKSVTAAIMEGYTF.

The V gene is TRBV5-6, the J gene TRBJ2-3, with a tentative D call TRBD1 (6 bases). The CDR3 consists of 16 residues. The germline gives CDR1 SGHDT, CDR2 YYEEEE. Trimming removed 4 bases at V and 6 bases at J, with 21 bases between. For the CDR3, the DNA is TGTGCCAGCAGCCCTTCCTTTCTACAGGGTGACGATACGCAGTATTTT. The encoded protein is CASSPSFLQGDDTQYF. Full variable domain (remainder filled in from reference TRBV5-6 and TRBJ2-3): DAGVTQSPTHLIKTRGQQVTLRCSPKSGHDTVSWYQQALGQGPQFIFQYYEEEERQRGNFPDRFSGHQFPNYSSELNVNALLLGDSALYLCASSPSFLQGDDTQYFGPGTRLTVL.

The rearrangement links TRBV7-9 to TRBJ2-7; 7 bases are shared with TRBD1. The CDR3 runs 14 residues. Germline V CDR1 and CDR2: SEHNR, FQNEAQ (reference sequence). The V segment lost 2 bases and the J segment 3 bases; nucleotides outside the gene matches: 4. DNA for the CDR3: TGTGCCAGCAGCTTACATGGGACAGTCTACGAGCAGTACTTC. It codes for CASSLHGTVYEQYF. Using reference TRBV7-9 and TRBJ2-7 for the parts outside the CDR3, the full variable domain is DTGVSQNPRHKITKRGQNVTFRCDPISEHNRLYWYRQTLGQGPEFLTYFQNEAQLEKSRLLSDRFSAERPKGSFSTLEIQRTEQGDSAMYLCASSLHGTVYEQYFGPGTRLTVT.

The chain carries TRBV7-2 and TRBJ1-5; no clear D. The CDR3 totals 13 residues. V lost 3 bases and J lost 8, with 11 bases in between. Germline V gene sequence: CDR1 SGHTA, CDR2 FQGNSA. The CDR3 DNA follows: TGTGCCAGCAGCTTGGGCCATCAGGAGCCCCAGCATTTT. This codes for CASSLGHQEPQHF.

V gene TRBV4-3 combines with J gene TRBJ2-3; D remains ambiguous. The germline gives CDR1 LGHNA, CDR2 YSLEER. Deletions cut 5 bases from V and 5 bases from J, with 14 bases between. The CDR3 has 14 amino acids. Here the CDR3 reads CASSLPVIKDTQYF. The CDR3 DNA reads as TGCGCCAGCAGCTTGCCGGTGATAAAAGATACGCAGTATTTT.

J is TRBJ2-5 and V is TRBV6-1; 14 nucleotides agree with TRBD2. Trimming removed 8 bases from V and 3 bases from J; junction bases left unmatched: 5. Per germline, CDR1 MNHNS and CDR2 SASEGT. This CDR3 has 15 residues. The chain's CDR3 is CASPGLAGVEETQYF. The CDR3 nucleotides are TGTGCCAGCCCGGGACTAGCGGGGGTCGAAGAGACCCAGTACTTC.

The genes are TRBV6-5 and TRBJ1-2; possibly TRBD1 for D (5 bases). V gave up 2 bases and J gave up 2 bases, with 12 bases separating them. The germline CDR1 and CDR2 sequences are MNHEY and SVGAGI. The CDR3 covers 15 residues. The CDR3 is CASSYQRGTNYGYTF. CDR3 DNA: TGTGCCAGCAGTTACCAGCGGGGGACGAACTATGGCTACACCTTC.

This clonotype was seen a few times. This chain joins TRBV28 and TRBJ1-5, with D possibly TRBD1 on 5 matching bases. Germline CDR1 reads MDHEN; CDR2 reads SYDVKM. V gave up 2 bases and J gave up 0 bases, with 20 bases separating them. CDR3 length: 19 residues. CDR3 in amino acids: CASSLAGRGPEYSNQPQHF. As DNA, the CDR3 is TGTGCCAGCAGTTTAGCTGGGAGGGGACCGGAATATAGCAATCAGCCCCAGCATTTT.

This rearrangement joins TRBV28 to TRBJ2-4, with 8 bases identical to TRBD2. Gene TRBJ2-5 matches the end of the DNA better, so the J call may be wrong. The CDR3 totals 12 residues. Per germline, CDR1 MDHEN and CDR2 SYDVKM. The CDR3 bases are TGTGCCACCGGGGGGGCTGGGGAGACCCAGTACTTC. Translating it yields CATGGAGETQYF.

The rearrangement joins TRBV5-1 to TRBJ2-2, with D perhaps TRBD1 or TRBD2 (5 bases each). This CDR3 has 14 residues. With 5 bases removed from V and 4 bases from J, the gap between germline ends came to 12 bases. Per the germline V gene, CDR1 is SGHRS and CDR2 is YFSETQ. The chain's CDR3 is CASREGPTTGELFF. The DNA for the CDR3 is TGCGCCAGCAGAGAGGGACCAACCACCGGGGAGCTGTTTTTT.

This clonotype has just a few counts. This chain joins TRBV9 and TRBJ2-5; possible D gene TRBD2, 6 bases. The length of the CDR3 is 17 residues. V was shortened by 0 bases and J by 0 bases, with 15 bases between the two germline ends. Germline V gene data show CDR1 as SGDLS and CDR2 as YYNGEE. The CDR3 loop is CASSVEEGLEYQETQYF. DNA for the CDR3: TGTGCCAGCAGCGTAGAGGAGGGACTTGAGTACCAAGAGACCCAGTACTTC.

This sequence joins TRBV9 and TRBJ2-3; 9 bases match TRBD2. There are 16 residues in the CDR3. The V and J ends lost 4 bases and 3 bases, in that order; junction bases with no gene match: 9. Per the germline V gene, CDR1 is SGDLS and CDR2 is YYNGEE. The CDR3 sequence: CASSLAGKGGTDTQYF. The CDR3 bases are TGTGCCAGCAGCCTAGCGGGGAAGGGAGGGACAGATACGCAGTATTTT.

V usage is TRBV10-3 and J usage is TRBJ2-5, with no clear D. This CDR3 comprises 11 residues. Germline CDR1 and CDR2: ENHRY and SYGVKD. The V gene lost 3 bases and the J gene lost 7 bases, with 6 bases spanning the gap. CDR3 region: CAISEMGTQYF. The DNA of the CDR3 is TGTGCCATCAGTGAAATGGGGACCCAGTACTTC.

This clonotype turned up a few times. V gene TRBV7-2 combines with J gene TRBJ2-5, with 7 positions matching TRBD1. The J call is doubtful: the DNA matches TRBJ2-4 better. The germline CDR1 and CDR2 sequences are SGHTA and FQGNSA. This CDR3 has 17 residues. The CDR3: CASSLGTGTAALNIQYF. CDR3 in DNA: TGTGCCAGCAGCTTAGGAACCGGGACAGCGGCTTTGAACATTCAGTACTTC.

V and J are TRBV2 and TRBJ2-3; D might be TRBD1 (6 bases). From germline, CDR1 is SNHLY and CDR2 FYNNEI. Trimming stripped 6 bases from V and 2 bases from J, with 12 bases between. This CDR3 has 14 amino acids. The CDR3 bases are TGTGCCAGCAGCATGAGACAGGACACAGATACGCAGTATTTT. Translated, it gives CASSMRQDTDTQYF.

The genes are TRBV10-3 and TRBJ2-7; possibly TRBD1 or TRBD2 for D (5 bases each). The CDR3 loop spans 14 amino acids. V lost 6 bases, J lost 3 bases, and 15 bases lay in between. Germline values: CDR1 ENHRY, CDR2 SYGVKD. CDR3: CAISAGTDIYEQYF. As DNA, the CDR3 is TGTGCCATCAGCGCCGGGACGGATATCTACGAGCAGTACTTC.

There are a few counts of this clonotype. V and J are TRBV5-1 and TRBJ2-1; D is unclear. V gave up 0 bases and J gave up 7 bases, with 14 bases separating them. The CDR3 extends over 15 amino acids. The germline gives CDR1 SGHRS, CDR2 YFSETQ. In DNA, the CDR3 is TGCGCCAGCAGCTTGGGACCCCCCAGTGTGAATGAGCAGTTCTTC. Translation gives CASSLGPPSVNEQFF.

There are a few counts of this clonotype. The rearrangement joins TRBV6-5 to TRBJ1-2; D unclear. Germline-derived CDR1 and CDR2 are MNHEY and SVGAGI. The CDR3 sequence is 13 residues long. Trimming removed 1 base at V and 8 bases at J, with 11 bases between. The CDR3 protein is CASSYYSFYGYTF. For the CDR3, the DNA is TGTGCCAGCAGTTACTACAGTTTCTACGGCTACACCTTC.

This clonotype was detected only once. The chain carries TRBV20-1 and TRBJ1-4, with TRBD1 as a possible D gene (6 bases). V shed 7 bases and J shed 7 bases, with 16 bases lying between them. This CDR3 has 13 amino acids. The germline V gene has CDR1 DFQATT and CDR2 SNEGSKA (reference sequence). Here the CDR3 DNA reads TGCAGTGTCAAAGGGCCAGGGGCTGAAAAACTGTTTTTT. The encoded protein is CSVKGPGAEKLFF.

V gene TRBV4-2 combines with J gene TRBJ2-7; TRBD1 matches 9 bases. The CDR3 loop spans 15 amino acids. J lost 3 bases, V lost 4 bases, and 7 bases had no gene match. From germline, CDR1 is LGHNA and CDR2 YNFKEQ. The CDR3 protein is CASSLGTGIDYEQYF. DNA of the CDR3: TGTGCCAGCAGCCTAGGGACAGGGATAGACTACGAGCAGTACTTC.

This chain uses TRBV29-1 with TRBJ2-1; the match to TRBD2 covers 7 bases. Germline lookup yields CDR1 SQVTM and CDR2 ANQGSEA. V dropped 3 bases and J dropped 5; count of bases not matched to a gene: 10. CDR3 length: 15 residues. For the CDR3, the DNA is TGCAGCGTTGATAGCCCTGTCGGGGGGAACAATGAGCAGTTCTTC. Its translation is CSVDSPVGGNNEQFF.

This clonotype has only one observation. The chain has TRBV12-3 or TRBV12-4 and TRBJ2-7, with D unresolved. The V end lost 1 base, the J end lost 1 base, and 8 bases lay between the germline ends. The CDR3 has 14 residues. The CDR3 loop reads CASSLDSQSYEQYF. The CDR3 coding sequence is TGTGCCAGCAGTTTAGACTCCCAATCCTACGAGCAGTACTTC.

This clonotype was detected ten times or more. V usage is TRBV14 and J usage is TRBJ2-7; 8 positions match TRBD1. The CDR3 is made up of 14 amino acids. CDR1 is SGHDN and CDR2 is FVKESK in the germline V gene. Germline trimming cut 4 bases from V and 3 bases from J; bases unmatched to any gene: 5. The CDR3 DNA is TGTGCCAGCAGCCTTCGACAGGGGAGCTACGAGCAGTACTTC. Amino acids: CASSLRQGSYEQYF.

This clonotype has a count of ten or more. V is TRBV27 and J is TRBJ2-3; no definite D call. Germline V gene sequence: CDR1 MNHEY, CDR2 SMNVEV (reference sequence). CDR3 size: 13 residues. The ends were cut back, 5 bases at V and 3 bases at J, with 9 bases in the middle. The CDR3: CASSVYATDTQYF. The CDR3, as DNA: TGTGCCAGCAGTGTTTACGCAACAGATACGCAGTATTTT.